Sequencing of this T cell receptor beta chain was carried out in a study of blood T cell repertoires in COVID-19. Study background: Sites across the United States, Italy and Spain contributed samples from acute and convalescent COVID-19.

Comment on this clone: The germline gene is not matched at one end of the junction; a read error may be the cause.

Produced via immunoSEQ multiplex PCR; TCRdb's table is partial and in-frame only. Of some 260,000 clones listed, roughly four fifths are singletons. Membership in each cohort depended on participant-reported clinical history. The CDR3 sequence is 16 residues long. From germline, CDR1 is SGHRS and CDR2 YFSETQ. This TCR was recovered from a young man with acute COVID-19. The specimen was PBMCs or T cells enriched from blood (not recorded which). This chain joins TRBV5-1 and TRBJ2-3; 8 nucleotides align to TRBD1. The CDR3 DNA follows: TGTGCCAGCAGCTTGAGTAGCAGGGGGCCCTCAGATACGCAGTATTTT. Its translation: CASSLSSRGPSDTQYF.